This T cell receptor beta chain was recorded in a study of T cell responses to AZD1222 COVID-19 vaccine. Whole-study context: Second-dose schedules of about 4 or about 12 weeks were combined. Whole-study results and caveats: Clonal diversity may have been underestimated in mostly white British donors. Seropositive status at baseline applied to only a handful of AZD1222 recipients. Dominant at 160-218 and 743-854, vaccine-associated CD4 TCRs also spanned spike.

The trim removed 3 bases at V and 8 bases at J, leaving 8 bases unmatched. The CDR3 sequence is 15 residues long. Germline loops: CDR1 SGHRS, CDR2 YFSETQ. Produced via immunoSEQ multiplex PCR; TCRdb's table is partial and in-frame only. The data hold about 180,000 clones, with 85% to 95% observed a single time. On this clone: The antigen remains unidentified.

The TCR was taken from an adult in good health. The sequences come from peripheral blood, collected on day 0 of AZD1222 vaccination. The chain uses TRBV5-1 and TRBJ2-1, with 10 bases matching TRBD1. The CDR3 region has the DNA TGCGCCAGCAGCTGGGGGACAGGGGAGGTCCATGAGCAGTTCTTC. Amino acids: CASSWGTGEVHEQFF.